One sample yielded the 15 T cell receptor beta chains listed below, sequenced in a study of CD8 T cells in ankylosing spondylitis. Whole-study results and caveats: A TCR beta motif of several highly homologous variants seemed to mark ankylosing spondylitis blood.

These receptors lack a known antigen. MiXCR, run by TCRdb on the 5' RACE reads, gives a single entry per CDR3 protein. This sample has roughly 700,000 distinct CDR3 sequences, with around 17% found just once. Sequenced input: blood, either unsorted or a sorted T cell fraction (not recorded which). The receptor source for this set is a male donor with ankylosing spondylitis.

The CDR3 loop reads CASSQEGIWGGRVHEQFF. The DNA for the CDR3 is TGCGCCAGCAGCCAAGAGGGGATTTGGGGGGGACGGGTTCATGAGCAGTTCTTC. The V gene is TRBV4-1, the J gene TRBJ2-1; 7 nucleotides agree with TRBD2. The CDR3 totals 18 residues. Germline assignment: CDR1 MGHRA and CDR2 YSYEKL. V lost 0 bases and J lost 8; bases outside the gene matches: 16.

V gene TRBV19 combines with J gene TRBJ1-5, with unresolved D. Trimming left V 6 bases short and J 0 bases short, with 6 bases between. Germline CDR1 LNHDA, CDR2 SQIVND (reference sequence). CDR3 size: 13 residues. CDR3 sequence: CASSWTSNQPQHF. The CDR3 DNA is TGTGCCAGTAGCTGGACTAGCAATCAGCCCCAGCATTTT.

The gene calls are TRBV20-1 and TRBJ2-7; TRBD1 might be the D (8 bases). Germline CDR1 reads DFQATT; CDR2 reads SNEGSKA (reference sequence). Trimming removed 0 bases at V and 2 bases at J, with 11 bases between. This CDR3 contains 14 residues. DNA of the CDR3: TGCAGTGCTAGAGATACAGGGGGGGCCTACGAGCAGTACTTC. This gives the protein CSARDTGGAYEQYF.

This clonotype was seen only a few times. The genes are TRBV29-1 and TRBJ2-1; D is ambiguous. CDR3 size: 11 residues. The germline V and J ends were trimmed by 3 bases and 12 bases, with 12 bases remaining between them. CDR1 and CDR2 from the germline V gene are SQVTM and ANQGSEA. The CDR3 sequence is CSVEFGVVQFF. DNA of the CDR3: TGCAGCGTTGAGTTCGGCGTGGTGCAGTTCTTC.

J is TRBJ2-5 and V is TRBV20-1, with D possibly matching TRBD2 (5 bases). CDR1 is DFQATT, CDR2 SNEGSKA, per germline (reference sequence). This CDR3 comprises 12 residues. Trimming left V 3 bases short and J 7 bases short, with 12 bases between. The CDR3 sequence is CSARPGMGTQYF. The CDR3 DNA reads TGCAGTGCTAGGCCGGGGATGGGGACCCAGTACTTC.

Only a few counts were recorded for this clonotype. V usage is TRBV6-2 or TRBV6-3 and J usage is TRBJ2-3; D not resolved. The CDR3 consists of 14 residues. V shed 2 bases and J shed 4 bases, with 10 bases lying between them. CDR1 is MNHEY and CDR2 is SVGEGT in the germline V gene. The CDR3 bases are TGTGCCAGCAGTTACAGTTCCCGGCCAGATACGCAGTATTTT. This sequence encodes CASSYSSRPDTQYF.

This clonotype was observed a handful of times. The chain carries TRBV29-1 and TRBJ2-2, with 12 bases that match TRBD1. The V gene's germline CDR1 is SQVTM and CDR2 ANQGSEA. The CDR3 loop spans 14 amino acids. The ends lost 7 bases at V and 5 bases at J; junction bases unmatched: 5. The CDR3 DNA is TGCAGCGCCGGGACAGGGGGCTGGACCGGGGAGCTGTTTTTT. Protein product: CSAGTGGWTGELFF.

This clonotype was picked up a small number of times. The chain recombines TRBV12-5 with TRBJ2-6, with D unclear. Germline CDR1 LGHNT, CDR2 FRNRAP. This CDR3 has 14 residues. Trimming left V 1 base short and J 2 bases short, with 3 bases between. CDR3 loop: CASGLGAGANVLTF. As DNA, the CDR3 is TGTGCTAGTGGTTTGGGGGCTGGGGCCAACGTCCTGACTTTC.

This clonotype was observed a handful of times. No DNA is shown, since the ends of the CDR3 on it are uncertain; the CDR3 is the one TCRdb lists. This chain links TRBV29-1 with TRBJ2-7; the table's D call, TRBD1, was not checked against the DNA. The CDR3 has 16 amino acids, counting both end residues. Germline lookup yields CDR1 SQVTM and CDR2 ANQGSEA. CDR3: CSVEVGAGTPMKLPYF.

The chain joins TRBV5-1 to TRBJ2-1, with 13 bases lining up with TRBD2. V was pared by 6 bases and J by 7 bases, with 7 bases of the junction left unmatched. This CDR3 region has 15 residues. Germline V CDR1 and CDR2: SGHRS, YFSETQ. The CDR3 DNA reads as TGCGCCAGCATCGAACTAGCGGGGGGGCCGAATGAGCAGTTCTTC. It translates to CASIELAGGPNEQFF.

This clonotype came up a few times. The chain carries TRBV20-1 and TRBJ1-1, with a tentative D call TRBD1 (5 bases). The CDR3 runs to 13 residues. Germline V lookup: CDR1 DFQATT, CDR2 SNEGSKA (reference sequence). Between the trimmed V and J ends, which lost 4 bases and 7 bases, there was a span of 16 bases. CDR3 loop: CSATRPPGGEAFF. In DNA form, the CDR3 reads TGCAGTGCTACCCGACCCCCCGGGGGTGAAGCTTTCTTT.

The chain combines TRBV6-5 with TRBJ1-2, with TRBD1 matching 9 bases. The CDR3 has 15 amino acids. Germline CDR1 is MNHEY and CDR2 is SVGAGI. The trim removed 0 bases at V and 7 bases at J, leaving 6 bases unmatched. This CDR3 reads CASSYSRTGVSGYTF. For the CDR3, the DNA is TGTGCCAGCAGTTACTCGCGGACAGGGGTCTCTGGCTACACCTTC.

The rearrangement links TRBV27 to TRBJ1-2; TRBD1 matches 7 bases. Trimming at V came to 2 bases and at J to 4 bases, leaving 4 bases not matched to a gene. Germline lookup yields CDR1 MNHEY and CDR2 SMNVEV (reference sequence). This CDR3 spans 14 amino acids. In DNA form, the CDR3 reads TGTGCCAGCAGTTTAAGGGGGCAAATCTATGGCTACACCTTC. Amino acid sequence: CASSLRGQIYGYTF.

The CDR3 is CATSRDRNNSPLHF. Written as DNA, the CDR3 is TGTGCCACCAGCCGGGACAGAAATAATTCACCCCTCCACTTT. The chain links TRBV15 to TRBJ1-6; 7 bases match TRBD1. CDR3 length: 14 residues. Germline V gives CDR1 LNHNV, CDR2 YYDKDF (reference sequence). Losses at the gene ends were 5 bases for V and 5 bases for J; bases not matched to a gene: 3.

A few counts support this clonotype. In DNA form, the CDR3 reads TGTGCCACCCGCGCCGGGACTAGCGGGAGCGATGAGCAGTTCTTC. Translation gives CATRAGTSGSDEQFF. The rearrangement joins TRBV10-3 to TRBJ2-1, with TRBD2 identical over 14 bases. Germline V CDR1 and CDR2: ENHRY, SYGVKD. The CDR3 runs to 15 residues. J was trimmed by 8 bases and V by 10 bases; bases with no gene match: 10.